The rows below give T cell receptor beta chains drawn from one sample of a study of beta chain features in type 1 diabetes. The repertoire was sequenced with immunoSEQ multiplex PCR; TCRdb's copy has only in-frame clones and lacks some. Of under 350,000 clones listed, 24% were seen once; the top ten hold 0.012%. Input material: naive CD4+ T cells from blood. Receptors were obtained from a woman aged 30 to 39 with type 1 diabetes. Each CDR3 is given with its conserved first and last residue. A D gene is named only where the DNA matches it firmly. Where a row states a size, it is once, few, many or the class of an expanded clone; other rows omit it.

TRBD1,NA,TRBV25-1,TRBJ1-5,TGTGCCAGCAGTGAATCAGGGGGTAATCAGCCCCAGCATTTT,CASSESGGNQPQHF
TRBD2,NA,TRBV18,TRBJ2-5,TGTGCCAGCTCACCCCGGCGGGGGGAACAAGAGACCCAGTACTTC,CASSPRRGEQETQYF
NA,NA,TRBV30,TRBJ2-1,TGTGCCTGGAGTCACCTAGTTAACGAGCAGTTCTTC,CAWSHLVNEQFF
TRBD2,few,TRBV4-1,TRBJ2-5,TGCGCCAGCAGTCGTACACGATCCTTAGCGGGACAAGAGACCCAGTACTTC,CASSRTRSLAGQETQYF
NA,NA,TRBV7-2,TRBJ2-4,TGTGCCAGCAGCTTATTGGCATACCCAAGGAGTCAGTACTTC,CASSLLAYPRSQYF
TRBD1,NA,TRBV4-1,TRBJ1-2,TGCGCCAGCAGCCAACCCGGACAGGGAACGATGAACACCTTC,CASSQPGQGTMNTF
NA,NA,TRBV30,TRBJ2-3,TGTGCCTGGAGCGCGGACTACCTTACGCAGTATTTT,CAWSADYLTQYF
TRBD2,few,TRBV30,TRBJ2-3,TGTGCCTGGGAGACTAGCGGGAGAACAGATACGCAGTATTTT,CAWETSGRTDTQYF
NA,few,TRBV29-1,TRBJ2-1,TGCAGCGTTGATGAAGGGGGTACCTACAATGAGCAGTTCTTC,CSVDEGGTYNEQFF
NA,NA,TRBV7-9,TRBJ2-6,TGTGCCAGCAGCCCCAGAGGCGGTCTCGGGGCCAACGTCCTGACTTTC,CASSPRGGLGANVLTF
TRBD2,few,TRBV28,TRBJ2-7,TGTGCCAGCACCATCGGGGGGAGAGTCTCCGAGCAGTACTTC,CASTIGGRVSEQYF